This is a list of T cell receptor beta chains from one sample in a study of tumor and adjacent non-tumor tissue in lung cancer. TCRdb re-derived calls from the multiplex PCR reads in MiXCR, one entry per CDR3 protein. The data contain tens of thousands of distinct CDR3 sequences, about two thirds of them seen just once; the ten biggest clones take up around 9.6%. Sequencing was carried out using lung tumor tissue. The receptors were gathered from a middle-aged woman with non-small cell lung cancer. CDR3s include the opening cysteine and the closing phenylalanine or tryptophan. The D gene is left open where the match is weak. Not every row has a clone size; where given, it reads once, few, many or a size class.

>TRBJ1-3|NA|TRBV6-1|NA
CPSSSGPGNAIYF
TGTCCCAGCAGTAGCGGTCCTGGAAACGCCATATATTTT
>TRBJ2-5|few|TRBV5-6|TRBD2
CASNSVPTSGETQYF
TGTGCCAGCAACTCGGTCCCGACTAGCGGGGAGACCCAGTACTTC
>TRBJ2-7|NA|TRBV5-4|NA
CTSSQTDNEQYF
TGTACCAGCAGCCAAACCGACAATGAGCAGTACTTC
>TRBJ2-1|NA|TRBV29-1|TRBD2
CRVRAGGSRSYNEQFF
TGCAGAGTTAGGGCGGGAGGGTCCCGTTCCTACAATGAGCAGTTCTTC
>TRBJ2-2|once|TRBV11-2|TRBD2
CANSFSMGLAGGTGELFF
TGTGCCAACAGCTTCTCCATGGGGCTAGCGGGGGGAACCGGGGAGCTCTTTTTT
>TRBJ1-2|many|TRBV10-2|NA
CASFLNYGYTF
TGCGCCAGCTTCCTGAACTATGGCTACACCTTC
>TRBJ2-5|NA|TRBV10-3|NA
CAIRETGEQEAQYF
TGTGCCATCAGGGAGACAGGTGAACAAGAGGCCCAATACTTC
>TRBJ2-5|medium-sized|TRBV6-5|NA
CATGLQKETQYF
TGTGCTACAGGATTACAAAAAGAGACCCAGTACTTC
>TRBJ2-3|NA|TRBV11-2|NA
CASSRTGSDSTQYF
TGTGCCAGCAGCCGCACGGGCTCTGACAGTACTCAGTATTTT
>TRBJ2-7|NA|TRBV11-2|NA
CASNSSGNYYEHYF
TGTGCCAGCAACTCATCGGGGAATTACTACGAGCATTACTTC
>TRBJ2-3|NA|TRBV4-2|TRBD2
CAGSQDRTSGILGTDTQYF
TGTGCCGGTAGTCAAGATAGGACTAGCGGGATCCTTGGCACAGATACGCAGTATTTT
>TRBJ2-3|NA|TRBV11-2|NA
CASSHTSTDSTQYF
TGTGCCAGCAGCCACACGAGCACGGACAGTACACAGTATTTT
>TRBJ2-3|NA|TRBV11-2|NA
CTIGRTGTDSTQYF
TGTACCATAGGCCGCACGGGCACGGACAGTACGCAGTATTTT
>TRBJ1-5|NA|TRBV12-3/TRBV12-4|NA
CASSYLSLNQSQHF
TGTGCCAGCAGTTACCTAAGCCTCAATCAGTCCCAGCATTTT
>TRBJ1-1|NA|TRBV4-1|NA
CASSQPVRGTNTEAFF
TGCGCCAGCAGCCAACCAGTAAGGGGCACGAACACTGAAGCTTTCTTT
>TRBJ2-1|NA|TRBV12-3/TRBV12-4|TRBD2
CASQKAVTSGANAQFF
TGTGCCAGTCAGAAGGCGGTGACTAGCGGGGCCAATGCGCAGTTCTTC
>TRBJ2-2|many|TRBV5-1|TRBD2
CASSPLASGSRPGELFF
TGCGCCAGCAGCCCACTTGCTAGCGGGAGTCGACCCGGGGAGCTGTTTTTT
>TRBJ1-4|NA|TRBV6-5|NA
CASSSDYLTNEKLFF
TGTGCCAGCAGCTCTGATTACCTAACCAATGAAAAACTGTTTTTT
>TRBJ2-7|NA|TRBV11-3|NA
CDSSLSEYEQYF
TGTGACAGCAGCTTGTCAGAGTACGAGCAGTACTTC
>TRBJ1-3|NA|TRBV20-1|NA
CSARALRGPYTARDTIYF
TGCAGTGCTAGAGCCCTCAGGGGCCCGTACACGGCGAGAGACACCATATATTTT
>TRBJ2-5|once|TRBV4-1|NA
CASSQEAVGPARVQETQYF
TGCGCCAGCAGCCAAGAGGCTGTGGGACCAGCGAGGGTACAAGAGACCCAGTACTTC
>TRBJ2-7|NA|TRBV11-2|NA
CAGSSPGRAEGEYEQYF
TGTGCCGGCAGCTCACCCGGTCGGGCGGAGGGCGAGTACGAGCAGTACTTC
>TRBJ2-5|NA|TRBV12-3/TRBV12-4|NA
CASSPGPQDIQYF
TGTGCCAGCAGCCCCGGACCTCAAGATATCCAGTACTTC
>TRBJ2-6|NA|TRBV29-1|NA
CSVDSRGSGVNVLTF
TGCAGCGTTGATTCCAGGGGCTCAGGGGTCAACGTCCTGACTTTC
>TRBJ2-3|NA|TRBV11-2|NA
CASSTRTAGTDTQYF
TGTGCCAGCAGCACTCGGACAGCCGGCACAGATACGCAGTATTTC
>TRBJ1-1|NA|TRBV20-1|TRBD1
CSARTGTTETFF
TGCAGTGCTAGGACAGGGACCACTGAAACTTTCTTT
>TRBJ1-5|NA|TRBV12-3/TRBV12-4|NA
CASSFGADHPQRF
TGTGCCAGCAGTTTCGGGGCAGATCATCCCCAGCGTTTT
>TRBJ2-3|once|TRBV12-3/TRBV12-4|NA
CASSPGVTWGTDTQYF
TGTGCCAGCAGTCCCGGGGTAACTTGGGGAACAGATACGCAGTATTTT
>TRBJ2-2|once|TRBV11-3|NA
CASGLTGHGELFF
TGTGCCAGCGGCTTAACCGGCCACGGGGAGCTATTTTTT
>TRBJ2-1|many|TRBV5-4|TRBD1
CASSRPQGAYNEQFF
TGTGCCAGCAGCCGCCCGCAGGGGGCATACAATGAGCAGTTCTTC
>TRBJ1-2|NA|TRBV6-5|NA
CASNRTVSANYGYTF
TGTGCCAGCAATCGGACAGTCTCAGCTAACTATGGCTACACCTTC
>TRBJ2-3|few|TRBV2|NA
CASSACGLTDTQYF
TGTGCCAGCAGTGCTTGCGGGCTCACAGATACGCAGTATTTT
>TRBJ2-5|NA|TRBV11-2|NA
CASSLLAGIRETQYF
TGTGCCAGCAGCTTATTAGCCGGGATCCGGGAGACCCAGTACTTC
>TRBJ2-3|NA|TRBV7-8|NA
CACSLGQGASGTDTHYF
TGTGCCTGCAGCTTAGGGCAGGGGGCTAGCGGGACGGATACGCATTATTTT
>TRBJ2-1|few|TRBV5-1|NA
CASYSFGKQFF
TGCGCCAGCTATTCGTTCGGGAAGCAGTTCTTC
>TRBJ2-2|NA|TRBV12-3/TRBV12-4|TRBD1
CTSSRQGTGELFF
TGTACCAGCAGTAGACAGGGCACCGGGGAGCTGTTTTTT
>TRBJ2-5|NA|TRBV5-1|NA
CASSLVGRQETQYF
TGCGCCAGCAGCTTGGTGGGACGTCAAGAGACCCAGTACTTC
>TRBJ1-2|NA|TRBV28|TRBD1
CASNFQDRGFLYGYTF
TGTGCCAGCAATTTTCAAGACAGGGGATTTCTCTATGGCTACACCTTC
>TRBJ1-5|NA|TRBV2|NA
CASSGGTAAQGKHF
TGTGCCAGCAGTGGGGGGACTGCCGCTCAGGGAAAGCATTTT
>TRBJ2-5|NA|TRBV12-3/TRBV12-4|NA
CSSRARLHQETQYF
TGTAGCAGCAGGGCGAGACTGCATCAAGAGACCCAGTACTTC
>TRBJ2-1|NA|TRBV29-1|NA
CSVEGVAPRSYNEQFF
TGCAGCGTTGAGGGGGTAGCGCCCCGCTCCTACAATGAGCAGTTCTTC
>TRBJ2-7|NA|TRBV11-3|NA
CASSYLRGSYEQYF
TGTGCCAGCAGCTACCTGAGGGGGTCCTACGAGCAGTACTTC
>TRBJ1-5|NA|TRBV12-3/TRBV12-4|NA
CASSLNSRSNQPEHF
TGTGCCAGCAGTTTAAACAGTCGCAGCAATCAGCCCGAGCATTTT
>TRBJ2-7|NA|TRBV11-3|NA
CTSSLAMGSEQYF
TGTACCAGCAGTCTCGCAATGGGGTCTGAGCAGTACTTC
>TRBJ2-3|NA|TRBV5-1|NA
CTSSLSQSARGRGTDTQYF
TGCACCAGCAGCCTCAGTCAAAGTGCCAGGGGGAGGGGCACAGATACGCAGTATTTT
>TRBJ2-3|once|TRBV29-1|NA
CSVDTTGFTDTQYF
TGCAGCGTTGATACCACAGGGTTCACAGATACGCAGTATTTT
>TRBJ2-2|NA|TRBV11-3|TRBD2
CASSLESTGGRFTGELFF
TGTGCCAGCAGCTTAGAATCTACTGGCGGGAGGTTCACCGGGGAGCTGTTTTTT
>TRBJ2-7|NA|TRBV11-3|NA
CSSSPGSGSGEQYF
TGTTCCAGCAGTCCGGGGTCAGGGAGCGGCGAGCAGTACTTC
>TRBJ1-1|NA|TRBV11-1|NA
CATTHTGTGRTEVFF
TGTGCCACCACTCACACCGGAACAGGGAGAACCGAAGTTTTCTTT
>TRBJ1-1|NA|TRBV12-3/TRBV12-4|NA
CASSFIEQNAEAFF
TGTGCCAGCAGTTTTATCGAGCAAAACGCTGAAGCTTTCTTT
>TRBJ1-4|NA|TRBV6-5|NA
CASSSDYPTNENLFF
TGTGCCAGCAGCTCTGATTACCCAACCAATGAAAATCTGTTTTTT
>TRBJ1-2|many|TRBV20-1|TRBD1
CSARGGQVGYGYTF
TGCAGTGCCAGGGGTGGACAGGTGGGCTATGGCTACACCTTC
>TRBJ2-5|NA|TRBV5-1|NA
CDSSERADQETQYF
TGCGACAGCAGCGAGCGAGCGGATCAGGAGACCCAGTACTTC